Listed here are 8 T cell receptor beta chains from one sample, sequenced in a study of OX40 agonist ivuxolimab in advanced cancers. The data were produced by immunoSEQ multiplex PCR, yet TCRdb's version contains in-frame clones alone and is incomplete. The table lists 99,000 or so clones, 90% to 97% of them singletons. The sequencing used CD4+ or CD8+ T cells sorted from blood, collected in a trial of the OX40 agonist ivuxolimab. Source of these receptors: an adult with an advanced solid tumor such as melanoma, head and neck, liver or kidney cancer.

This sequence joins TRBV7-3 and TRBJ1-1, with TRBD1 as a possible D gene (5 bases). V was pared by 6 bases and J by 1 base, with 9 bases between. Germline loops: CDR1 SGHTA, CDR2 FQGTGA. This CDR3 comprises 13 residues. The CDR3: CASRGTANTEAFF. The CDR3 nucleotides are TGTGCCAGCAGAGGGACGGCGAACACTGAAGCTTTCTTT.

This clone showed up just once. The chain is built from TRBV6-5 and TRBJ2-5; D is perhaps TRBD2 (6 bases). Germline values: CDR1 MNHEY, CDR2 SVGAGI. Trimming took 10 bases from V and 3 from J, leaving 15 bases between them. The CDR3 contains 13 residues. The CDR3 spells CATDHWEEETQYF. CDR3 in DNA: TGTGCCACCGACCACTGGGAGGAAGAGACCCAGTACTTC.

This clone occurred once. The chain joins TRBV6-6 to TRBJ1-1; unclear D gene. Trimming cost V 0 bases and J 4 bases, with 9 bases left between them. Looked up from germline, CDR1 is MNHNY and CDR2 is SVGAGI (reference sequence). CDR3 length equals 14 residues. CDR3 amino acids: CASSYSPATTEAFF. CDR3 nucleotides: TGTGCCAGCAGTTACTCTCCCGCCACCACTGAAGCTTTCTTT.

The rearrangement uses TRBV27 and TRBJ2-3, with 12 bases matching TRBD2. CDR3 length: 18 amino acids. V lost 5 bases and J lost 2; bases outside the gene matches: 11. Germline V gene data show CDR1 as MNHEY and CDR2 as SMNVEV (reference sequence). For the CDR3, the DNA is TGTGCCAGCAGTCGATACCCGACTAGCGGGGGACCCACAGATACGCAGTATTTT. Its translation: CASSRYPTSGGPTDTQYF.

The chain is built from TRBV25-1 and TRBJ2-1; D may be TRBD2 (6 bases). V was cut by 5 bases and J by 6 bases, with 17 bases left in between. The CDR3 is made up of 15 amino acids. Germline values: CDR1 MGHDK, CDR2 SYGVNS. CDR3 residues: CASSTRTIRGNEQFF. In DNA form, the CDR3 reads TGTGCCAGCAGTACCCGGACTATTAGGGGCAATGAGCAGTTCTTC.

This clone was observed once. This rearrangement joins TRBV28 to TRBJ2-3; no reliable D call. Looked up from germline, CDR1 is MDHEN and CDR2 is SYDVKM. The CDR3 spans 11 residues. The V gene lost 7 bases and the J gene lost 2 bases, with 4 bases spanning the gap. The CDR3, as DNA: TGTGCCAGCACTACCACAGATACGCAGTATTTT. It specifies CASTTTDTQYF.

The rearrangement joins TRBV6-5 to TRBJ2-1, with D perhaps matching TRBD1 or TRBD2 (5 bases each). Germline CDR1 and CDR2: MNHEY and SVGAGI. The CDR3 is made up of 14 amino acids. Trimming took off 6 bases at V and 8 bases at J, with 17 bases between the two ends. The CDR3 loop reads CASRRAPRDDEQFF. DNA of the CDR3: TGTGCCAGCAGAAGGGCCCCAAGGGACGATGAGCAGTTCTTC.

This chain joins TRBV7-8 and TRBJ2-1; TRBD2 agrees at 9 bases. This CDR3 is built from 16 residues. Germline V CDR1 and CDR2: SGHVS, FQNEAQ. V dropped 1 base and J dropped 4; count of bases not matched to a gene: 5. The CDR3 loop reads CASSLDERGVYNEQFF. The DNA for the CDR3 is TGTGCCAGCAGCTTAGATGAGCGGGGGGTTTACAATGAGCAGTTCTTC.